A single sample is the source of the 26 T cell receptor beta chains below, sequenced in a study of blood T cells in healthy people across ages. Sample-barcoded 5' priming and a J-beta primer mix drove a second PCR of 7 to 11 cycles. From the 5' RACE reads, TCRdb called clonotypes with MiXCR, one entry per CDR3 protein. The data show 580,000 or so distinct CDR3 sequences, less than 60% seen once. Source material: blood. Receptors were obtained from a man at least 80 years old in good health.

Only a few counts were recorded for this clonotype. The genes are TRBV20-1 and TRBJ2-5; D is ambiguous. CDR1 is DFQATT and CDR2 is SNEGSKA in the germline V gene (reference sequence). This CDR3 comprises 11 residues. The V gene lost 6 bases and the J gene lost 2 bases, with 7 bases spanning the gap. The CDR3: CSARKQETQYF. CDR3 in DNA: TGCAGTGCCCGGAAGCAAGAGACCCAGTACTTC.

V gene TRBV6-6 combines with J gene TRBJ1-1; 9 nucleotides align to TRBD1. V lost 4 bases to trimming and J lost 3 bases; unmatched junction nucleotides: 6. The CDR3 loop spans 15 amino acids. Per germline, CDR1 MNHNY and CDR2 SVGAGI (reference sequence). CDR3 bases: TGTGCCAGCAGTTGGTCGACAGGGGGTGACACTGAAGCTTTCTTT. Translating gives CASSWSTGGDTEAFF.

The rearrangement uses TRBV12-3 or TRBV12-4 and TRBJ2-5; D perhaps matches TRBD1 (5 bases). The length of the CDR3 is 14 residues. Trimming left V 6 bases short and J 1 base short, with 12 bases between. In DNA form, the CDR3 reads TGTGCCAGCAGGACCCAGGGAATCCAAGAGACCCAGTACTTC. Translation gives CASRTQGIQETQYF.

The rearrangement joins TRBV28 to TRBJ2-7; 15 nucleotides line up with TRBD2. V shed 6 bases, J shed 2 bases, and the junction held 5 bases outside the gene matches. Germline values: CDR1 MDHEN, CDR2 SYDVKM. This CDR3 comprises 16 residues. The CDR3 coding sequence is TGTGCCAGCAGAGAGGGACTAGCGGGAGGTCCCTACGAGCAGTACTTC. Translated: CASREGLAGGPYEQYF.

This clonotype has only a few counts. The gene calls are TRBV12-3 or TRBV12-4 and TRBJ1-5; 7 bases agree with TRBD1. CDR3 length: 14 residues. Unmatched junction bases numbered 5, after V lost 3 bases and J lost 6 bases. CDR3 nucleotide sequence: TGTGCCAGCAGTTTGGGACAGTTCCCTCAGCCCCAGCATTTT. Translating it yields CASSLGQFPQPQHF.

In this sample, this clonotype turned up many times. The chain recombines TRBV6-6 with TRBJ2-7; 10 bases are shared with TRBD2. CDR1 is MNHNY and CDR2 is SVGAGI in the germline V gene (reference sequence). This CDR3 comprises 14 residues. V lost 6 bases to trimming and J lost 3 bases; unmatched junction nucleotides: 5. CDR3 region: CASSLAGEGYEQYF. DNA for the CDR3: TGTGCCAGCAGCCTAGCGGGAGAGGGCTACGAGCAGTACTTC.

This clonotype was seen a handful of times. The chain carries TRBV20-1 and TRBJ2-1; 8 positions match TRBD2. The CDR3 contains 17 residues. V lost 5 bases to trimming and J lost 2 bases; unmatched junction nucleotides: 14. Germline values: CDR1 DFQATT, CDR2 SNEGSKA (reference sequence). CDR3 region: CSAPPSGGGPTYNEQFF. CDR3 DNA sequence: TGCAGTGCTCCTCCCTCGGGCGGGGGGCCCACCTACAATGAGCAGTTCTTC.

This clonotype was counted between two and nine times. The chain carries TRBV27 and TRBJ1-1, with 7 bases identical to TRBD1. This CDR3 has 13 residues. Germline assignment: CDR1 MNHEY and CDR2 SMNVEV (reference sequence). After removal of 7 bases from V and 4 bases from J, the junction contained 6 bases not matched to a gene. CDR3 DNA sequence: TGTGCCAGCACCCCGCGACAGGGCACTGAAGCTTTCTTT. This translates into CASTPRQGTEAFF.

The chain links TRBV6-2 or TRBV6-3 to TRBJ1-4, with D possibly being TRBD1 (5 bases). CDR3 length: 14 residues. Trimming cost V 6 bases and J 0 bases, with 8 bases left between them. The V gene's germline CDR1 is MNHEY and CDR2 SVGEGT. The CDR3 here is CASSRQSTNEKLFF. The CDR3 DNA follows: TGTGCCAGCAGCCGACAGTCAACTAATGAAAAACTGTTTTTT.

The V gene is TRBV3-1, the J gene TRBJ2-1, with TRBD2 matching 9 bases. CDR3 length: 17 residues. V dropped 0 bases and J dropped 12; count of bases not matched to a gene: 15. CDR1 and CDR2 (germline): LGHDT, YNNKEL (reference sequence). The CDR3 region is CASSQDTPSGDLQGQFF. The CDR3 nucleotides read TGTGCCAGCAGCCAAGATACCCCTAGCGGGGACCTCCAGGGGCAGTTCTTC.

Comment on this clonotype: At one boundary the junction diverges from the germline segment, which might be a read error. V usage is TRBV7-7 and J usage is TRBJ2-1, with a weak D call TRBD1 (5 bases). The CDR3 is 15 amino acids. Looked up from germline, CDR1 is SSHAT and CDR2 is FNYEAQ (reference sequence). Here the CDR3 reads CASSLGQDAYNEQFF. The CDR3 region has the DNA TGTGCTAGCAGCTTGGGGCAGGACGCCTACAATGAGCAGTTCTTC.

This sequence joins TRBV6-2 or TRBV6-3 and TRBJ1-5; TRBD1 agrees at 10 bases. This CDR3 spans 16 amino acids. Germline trimming cut 6 bases from V and 1 base from J; bases unmatched to any gene: 6. The germline gives CDR1 MNHEY, CDR2 SVGEGT. This chain's CDR3 is CASRQADRGSNQPQHF. The CDR3 DNA reads as TGTGCCAGCAGGCAAGCGGACAGGGGGAGCAATCAGCCCCAGCATTTT.

This sequence joins TRBV6-6 and TRBJ1-5; D ambiguous. The germline V and J ends were trimmed by 7 bases and 3 bases, with 7 bases remaining between them. CDR3 length: 12 amino acids. The germline gives CDR1 MNHNY, CDR2 SVGAGI (reference sequence). The CDR3 nucleotides read TGTGCCAGCACTCTTAACAATCAGCCCCAGCATTTT. Translating it yields CASTLNNQPQHF.

This chain links TRBV20-1 with TRBJ1-5, with D unresolved. This CDR3 region has 14 residues. V was trimmed by 6 bases and J by 2 bases, leaving 14 bases between them. Per germline, CDR1 DFQATT and CDR2 SNEGSKA (reference sequence). In DNA, the CDR3 is TGCAGTGCCAACCTGGGGAGAGGCAATCAGCCCCAGCATTTT. Translation: CSANLGRGNQPQHF.

In nucleotides, the CDR3 is TGCGCCAGCACCAAGGGACAGGGACCCTACGAGCAGTACTTC. It translates to CASTKGQGPYEQYF. The rearrangement links TRBV5-1 to TRBJ2-7; 9 bases are shared with TRBD1. CDR1 and CDR2 (germline): SGHRS, YFSETQ. This CDR3 has 14 amino acids. Trimming cost V 6 bases and J 2 bases; bases outside gene matches: 6.

The chain has TRBV7-2 and TRBJ2-1; D is undetermined. The CDR3 has 13 amino acids. Germline V lookup: CDR1 SGHTA, CDR2 FQGNSA. V was pared by 1 base and J by 6 bases, with 7 bases between. The CDR3 DNA follows: TGTGCCAGCAGCTTAGTGCTGCTCAATGAGCAGTTCTTC. Translated, it gives CASSLVLLNEQFF.

The V call is TRBV12-3 or TRBV12-4, the J call TRBJ1-2; TRBD1 matches at 10 bases. The ends lost 6 bases at V and 8 bases at J; junction bases unmatched: 6. The CDR3 has 13 amino acids. CDR3 sequence reads: CASRLTGGKGYTF. The DNA for the CDR3 is TGTGCCAGCAGACTGACAGGGGGCAAAGGCTACACCTTC.

The chain is built from TRBV11-3 and TRBJ2-5; perhaps TRBD2 as D (6 bases). The DNA end favors TRBJ2-7, so the J call may be wrong. Germline-derived CDR1 and CDR2 are SGHNT and YENEEA. The CDR3 is 13 amino acids. CDR3 in amino acids: CASSLDEGGEQYF. CDR3 DNA sequence: TGTGCCAGCAGCTTAGATGAGGGAGGCGAGCAGTACTTC.

The chain couples TRBV12-3 or TRBV12-4 to TRBJ2-7; a weak D match, TRBD1 (5 bases). The CDR3 has 15 amino acids. The ends were cut back, 3 bases at V and 0 bases at J, with 12 bases in the middle. The CDR3 nucleotides read TGTGCCAGCAGTTTTTCAGGGAAAAGCTCCTACGAGCAGTACTTC. Its protein product is CASSFSGKSSYEQYF.

This clonotype showed up just a few times. V usage is TRBV20-1 and J usage is TRBJ2-3; TRBD2 agrees at 12 bases. This CDR3 region has 17 residues. The ends lost 6 bases at V and 5 bases at J; junction bases unmatched: 15. The germline V gene encodes CDR1 DFQATT and CDR2 SNEGSKA (reference sequence). This CDR3 reads CSANDPRLAGAGDTQYF. Here the CDR3 DNA reads TGCAGTGCAAACGACCCGCGACTAGCGGGAGCTGGAGATACGCAGTATTTT.

The chain combines TRBV20-1 with TRBJ1-1; D is uncertain. Germline values: CDR1 DFQATT, CDR2 SNEGSKA (reference sequence). The length of the CDR3 is 11 residues. Trimming removed 6 bases from V and 4 bases from J, with 9 bases in between. In nucleotides, the CDR3 is TGCAGTGCCTCGCCCGTCACTGAAGCTTTCTTT. Protein product: CSASPVTEAFF.

This clonotype occurred once. The chain links TRBV12-3 or TRBV12-4 to TRBJ2-5; 10 bases fit TRBD2. The V and J ends lost 5 bases and 2 bases, in that order; junction bases with no gene match: 8. This CDR3 comprises 16 residues. CDR3 sequence: CASSPTRAGGQETQYF. As DNA, the CDR3 is TGTGCCAGCAGTCCCACCAGAGCGGGGGGGCAAGAGACCCAGTACTTC.

The chain couples TRBV5-1 to TRBJ2-1; 8 bases are a match to TRBD1. CDR1 and CDR2 from the germline V gene are SGHRS and YFSETQ. This CDR3 is 16 amino acids long. With 4 bases clipped from V and 8 bases from J, the junction kept 14 bases outside the gene matches. The CDR3 sequence is CASSPVGQERNDEQFF. Here the CDR3 DNA reads TGCGCCAGCAGCCCCGTGGGACAGGAGAGGAACGATGAGCAGTTCTTC.

The chain recombines TRBV5-1 with TRBJ2-3, with D maybe TRBD1 (6 bases). This CDR3 has 17 residues. V was shortened by 2 bases and J by 2 bases, with 18 bases between the two germline ends. Germline assignment: CDR1 SGHRS and CDR2 YFSETQ. CDR3 coding DNA: TGCGCCAGCAGCTTAAACCGGGACACCGGGCCCACAGATACGCAGTATTTT. It is translated as CASSLNRDTGPTDTQYF.

This sequence joins TRBV28 and TRBJ2-2, with D tentatively TRBD1 (6 bases). The CDR3 covers 15 residues. V lost 11 bases and J lost 1, with 17 bases in between. The germline gives CDR1 MDHEN, CDR2 SYDVKM. This CDR3 reads CACFSGHLNTGELFF. The CDR3 DNA is TGTGCCTGTTTTTCGGGACACCTGAACACCGGGGAGCTGTTTTTT.

This clonotype was seen more than once but under ten times. The chain combines TRBV7-2 with TRBJ2-7, with a tentative D call TRBD2 (5 bases). The better agreement between TRBJ2-5 and the DNA end casts doubt on the J call. The CDR3 is 15 residues long. CDR1 SGHTA and CDR2 FQGNSA come from the germline V gene. Here the CDR3 DNA reads TGTGCCAGCAGCTTAGCGCAACTAGTATCAGAGACCCAGTACTTC. Translating gives CASSLAQLVSETQYF.